Presented here are 3 T cell receptor beta chains from one specimen sequenced in a study of T cell repertoires in cytomegalovirus infection. These receptors' antigens are unknown. TCRdb itself ran the reads through MiXCR, one entry per CDR3 protein. This sample carries about 900,000 distinct CDR3 sequences, around 32% of them seen once, and the ten largest clones take over 10%. This material consisted of cultured CD8+ T cells from PBMCs, taken from culture after CMV antigen stimulation. Receptors were obtained from a human donor in good health (CMV status not recorded). Some clones in this sample may be carry-over from other donors' samples.

This chain links TRBV7-6 with TRBJ2-5; 8 positions agree with TRBD2. The CDR3 is 16 amino acids. Unmatched junction bases numbered 10, after V lost 5 bases and J lost 2 bases. CDR1 is SGHVS and CDR2 is FNYEAQ in the germline V gene. The CDR3 nucleotides are TGTGCCAGCAGCCCGTCCATAGCGGGGTCTCAAGAGACCCAGTACTTC. Its translation is CASSPSIAGSQETQYF.

V usage is TRBV7-2 and J usage is TRBJ2-1; D possibly corresponds to TRBD1 (5 bases). V lost 1 base to trimming and J lost 9 bases, with 13 bases between them. This CDR3 comprises 14 residues. Looked up from germline, CDR1 is SGHTA and CDR2 is FQGNSA. The CDR3, as DNA: TGTGCCAGCAGCTTAGTCCCAGGGAATAGTGAGCAGTTCTTC. Its protein is CASSLVPGNSEQFF.

This clonotype was counted a few times. The gene calls are TRBV6-8 and TRBJ1-1; D gene unclear. The V gene lost 0 bases and the J gene lost 5 bases, with 7 bases spanning the gap. The germline V gene encodes CDR1 MNHGY and CDR2 SAAAGT. This CDR3 has 13 residues. The CDR3: CASSYSARTEAFF. As DNA, the CDR3 is TGTGCCAGCAGTTACTCTGCTAGGACTGAAGCTTTCTTT.